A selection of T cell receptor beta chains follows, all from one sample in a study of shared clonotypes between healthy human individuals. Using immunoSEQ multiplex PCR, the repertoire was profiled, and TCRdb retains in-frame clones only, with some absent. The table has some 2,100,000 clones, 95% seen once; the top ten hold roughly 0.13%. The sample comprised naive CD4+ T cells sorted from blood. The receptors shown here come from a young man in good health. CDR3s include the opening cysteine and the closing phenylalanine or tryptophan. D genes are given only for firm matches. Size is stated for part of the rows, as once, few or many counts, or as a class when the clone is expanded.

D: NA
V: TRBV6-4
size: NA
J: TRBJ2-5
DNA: TGTGCCAGCAGTGACTCGTGGTCAGGGGACCTCCAAGAGACCCAGTACTTC
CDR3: CASSDSWSGDLQETQYF

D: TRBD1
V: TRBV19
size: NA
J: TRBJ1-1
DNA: TGTGCCAGTAACTACAGGGGGGGCCTGAACACTGAAGCTTTCTTT
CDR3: CASNYRGGLNTEAFF

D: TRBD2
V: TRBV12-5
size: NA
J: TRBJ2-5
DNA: TGTGCTAGTGGTTTGGTAGTCGCGGTAGCGGGAATAGAGACCCAGTACTTC
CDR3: CASGLVVAVAGIETQYF

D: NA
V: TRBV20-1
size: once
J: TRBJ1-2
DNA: TGCAGTGCTAGAAAGGGAGGTGGCTACACCTTC
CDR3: CSARKGGGYTF

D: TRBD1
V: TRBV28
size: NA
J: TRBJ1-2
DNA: TGTGCCAGCAAGTTGTCCACCCTCAGTACACAGGGGGGTGGCTACACCTTC
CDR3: CASKLSTLSTQGGGYTF

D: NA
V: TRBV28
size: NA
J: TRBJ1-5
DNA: TGTGCCAGCAGGGGCAGGAGGGCGAACAATCAGCCCCAGCATTTT
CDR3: CASRGRRANNQPQHF

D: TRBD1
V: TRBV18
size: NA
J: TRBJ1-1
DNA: TGTGCCAGCTCACCACGGCAGGGGGCGCTCGGAACTGAAGCTTTCTTT
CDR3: CASSPRQGALGTEAFF

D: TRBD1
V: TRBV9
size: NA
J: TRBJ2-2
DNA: TGTGCCAGCAGCGTCCAGCTGTACAGGGGAAACACCGGGGAGCTGTTTTTT
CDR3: CASSVQLYRGNTGELFF

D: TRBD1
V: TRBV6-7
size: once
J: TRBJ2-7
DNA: TGTGCCAGCAGAGAGTCCGACAGGGGGAGCTCCTACGAGCAGTACTTC
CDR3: CASRESDRGSSYEQYF

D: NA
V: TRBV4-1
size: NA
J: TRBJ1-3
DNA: TGCGCCAGCAGCCAACCTTCCGGGACAAAGGCTGCCGCCTCTGGAAACACCATATATTTT
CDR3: CASSQPSGTKAAASGNTIYF

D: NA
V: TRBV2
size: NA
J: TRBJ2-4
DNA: TGTGCCAGCAGTGGTAGGTTAGCCAAAAACATTCAGTACTTC
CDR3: CASSGRLAKNIQYF

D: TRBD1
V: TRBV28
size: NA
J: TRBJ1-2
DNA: TGTGCCAGCAGACTCGAGACAGGGGTTGGTGGCTACACCTTC
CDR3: CASRLETGVGGYTF

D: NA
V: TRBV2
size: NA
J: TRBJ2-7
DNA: TGTGCCAGCACCATCCGGGGCACTTCTTACGAGCAGTACTTC
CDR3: CASTIRGTSYEQYF

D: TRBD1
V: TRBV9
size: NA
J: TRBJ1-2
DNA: TGTGCCAGCAGCGTAGAGCAGGGGGCTTATGGCTACACCTTC
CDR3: CASSVEQGAYGYTF

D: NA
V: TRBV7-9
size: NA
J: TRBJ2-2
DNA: TGTGCCAGCAGCCAAAGGGTAACCGGGGAGCTGTTTTTT
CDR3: CASSQRVTGELFF

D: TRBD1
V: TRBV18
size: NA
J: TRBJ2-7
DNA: TGTGCCAGCTCACCATCCCCAGGGGGTTCCTACGAGCAGTACTTC
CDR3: CASSPSPGGSYEQYF

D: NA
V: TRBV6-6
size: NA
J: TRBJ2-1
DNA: TGTGCCAGCAGTTACTCGACAGGCTATGAGCAGTTCTTC
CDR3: CASSYSTGYEQFF

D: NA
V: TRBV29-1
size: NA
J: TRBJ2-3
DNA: TGCAGCGTTGCTTTTGGGACCAGCACAGATACGCAGTATTTT
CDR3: CSVAFGTSTDTQYF

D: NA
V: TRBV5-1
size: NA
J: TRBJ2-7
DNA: TGCGCCAGCAGCTTGGGCGTGGGTTACGAGCAGTACTTC
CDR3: CASSLGVGYEQYF

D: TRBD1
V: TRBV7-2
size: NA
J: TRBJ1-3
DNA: TGTGCCAGCAGCTTGTACGGGACAGGAGAAGGAAACACCATATATTTT
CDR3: CASSLYGTGEGNTIYF

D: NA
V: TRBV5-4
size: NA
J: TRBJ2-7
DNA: TGTGCCAGCAGCTTGGATCCGGGCGGGTACTACGAGCAGTACTTC
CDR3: CASSLDPGGYYEQYF

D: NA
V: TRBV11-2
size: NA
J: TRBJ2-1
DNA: TGTGCCAGCAGCTTAGCCCCAGGCTCCTACAATGAGCAGTTCTTC
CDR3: CASSLAPGSYNEQFF

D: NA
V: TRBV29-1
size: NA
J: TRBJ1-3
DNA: TGCAGCGTTTCGGGACGCGGAAACACCATATATTTT
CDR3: CSVSGRGNTIYF

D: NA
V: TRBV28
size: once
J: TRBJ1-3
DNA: TGTGCCAGCAGTCCTTCCCGGCGGCACCCTCGTTCCGACACCATATATTTT
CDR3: CASSPSRRHPRSDTIYF